Detailed here is one TCR beta chain. Distinct nucleotide sequences in the sample also encode this CDR3. The data were taken from a study of blood T cell repertoires in COVID-19. Across the whole study: The study drew acute and convalescent COVID-19 samples from the United States, Italy and Spain.

This CDR3 spans 14 amino acids. Germline V gene lookup returns CDR1 SGHRS and CDR2 YFSETQ. With 7 bases removed from V and 1 base from J, the gap between germline ends came to 14 bases. The table came from immunoSEQ multiplex PCR; TCRdb's copy has only in-frame clones and leaves some out. The sample yields hundreds of thousands of clones, just over 85% seen once. The rearrangement links TRBV5-1 to TRBJ1-1; D is possibly TRBD1 (6 bases). This receptor was taken from a woman aged 25-40 years with active or convalescent COVID-19. Source material: peripheral blood. CDR3 in amino acids: CASGTGTKNTEAFF. CDR3 nucleotides: TGCGCCAGCGGGACCGGGACAAAGAACACTGAAGCTTTCTTT. The full variable domain, completed using reference TRBV5-1 and TRBJ1-1, is KAGVTQTPRYLIKTRGQQVTLSCSPISGHRSVSWYQQTPGQGLQFLFEYFSETQRNKGNFPGRFSGRQFSNSRSEMNVSTLELGDSALYLCASGTGTKNTEAFFGQGTRLTVV.